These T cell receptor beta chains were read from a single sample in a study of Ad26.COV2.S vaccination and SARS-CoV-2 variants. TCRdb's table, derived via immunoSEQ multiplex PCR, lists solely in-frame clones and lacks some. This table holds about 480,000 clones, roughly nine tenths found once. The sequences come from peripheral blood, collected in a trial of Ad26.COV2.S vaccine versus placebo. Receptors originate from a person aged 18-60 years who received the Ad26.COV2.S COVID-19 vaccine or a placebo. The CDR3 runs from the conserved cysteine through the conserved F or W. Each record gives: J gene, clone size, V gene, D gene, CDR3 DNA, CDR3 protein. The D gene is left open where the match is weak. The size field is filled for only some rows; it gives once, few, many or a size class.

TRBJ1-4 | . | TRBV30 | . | TGTGCCTGGGCTTCGACTAATGAAAAACTGTTTTTT | CAWASTNEKLFF
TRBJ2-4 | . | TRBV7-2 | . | TGTGCCAGCGGCGAAGGAAACATTCAGTACTTC | CASGEGNIQYF
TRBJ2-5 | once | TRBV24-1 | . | TGTGCCACCAGTGATTTAGGGGGAGAGACCCAGTACTTC | CATSDLGGETQYF
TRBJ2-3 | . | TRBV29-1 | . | TGCAGCGTTGAAGAAATAGGGAGACCACCCACAGATACGCAGTATTTT | CSVEEIGRPPTDTQYF
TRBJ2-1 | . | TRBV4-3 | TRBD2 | TGCGCCAGCAGCCCCGGGACTAGGGTGATCGTAAATGAGCAGTTCTTC | CASSPGTRVIVNEQFF
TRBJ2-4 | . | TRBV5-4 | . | TGTGCCAGCAGCTTTAATTCAGAGGGGAGATTGGAGAGTGCCAAAAACATTCAGTACTTC | CASSFNSEGRLESAKNIQYF
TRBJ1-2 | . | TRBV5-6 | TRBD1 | TGTGCCAGCAGCCGGGACAGGGGAGCCTCGGACTATGGCTACACCTTC | CASSRDRGASDYGYTF
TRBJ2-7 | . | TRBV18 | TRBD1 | TGTGCCAGCTCAGTACAGGGGACGAACTCCTACGAGCAGTACTTC | CASSVQGTNSYEQYF
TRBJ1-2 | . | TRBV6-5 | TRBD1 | TGTGCCAGCAGAGGGACAGGGCTTTATGGCTACACCTTC | CASRGTGLYGYTF
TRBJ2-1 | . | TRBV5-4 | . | TGTGCCAGCAGCATAAGGGACTTCAACAATGAGCAGTTCTTC | CASSIRDFNNEQFF
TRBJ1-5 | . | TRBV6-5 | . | TGTGCCAGTTGGAACCGGGACGGACTATATCAGCCCCAGCATTTT | CASWNRDGLYQPQHF
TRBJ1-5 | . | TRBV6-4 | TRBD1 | TGTGCCAGCAGTGTCGACAGGGGACAGCCCCAGCATTTT | CASSVDRGQPQHF
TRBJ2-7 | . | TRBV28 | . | TGTGCCAGCAGTGCCACGACCGGATGGGGGTACGAGCAGTACTTC | CASSATTGWGYEQYF
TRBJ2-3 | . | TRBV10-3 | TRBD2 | TGTGCCATCAGTGAGTTAGCGGGAGGAGATACGCAGTATTTT | CAISELAGGDTQYF
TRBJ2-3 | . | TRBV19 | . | TGTGCCAGTAGCCAATATGGGGCGCAACCCACTGGGGCAGATACGCAGTATTTT | CASSQYGAQPTGADTQYF
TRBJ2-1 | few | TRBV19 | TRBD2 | TGTGCCAGTAGGGTCGCTAGCGGCTACAATGAGCAGTTCTTC | CASRVASGYNEQFF
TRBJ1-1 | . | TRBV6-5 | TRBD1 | TGTGCCAGCAGTTACTCACAGGGGCAGGGAACTGAAGCTTTCTTT | CASSYSQGQGTEAFF
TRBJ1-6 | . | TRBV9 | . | TGTGCCAGCAGCGTAGGTGGCAAACACATGGCACCCCTCCACTTT | CASSVGGKHMAPLHF
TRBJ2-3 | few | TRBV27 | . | TGTGCCAGCAGTCCCCACAGCACAGATACGCAGTATTTT | CASSPHSTDTQYF
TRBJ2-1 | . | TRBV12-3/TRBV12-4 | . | TGTGCCAGCAGTTCTAGCAGGCGGAATGAGCAGTTCTTC | CASSSSRRNEQFF
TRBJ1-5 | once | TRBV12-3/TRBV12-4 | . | TGTGCCAGCAGTTACCCGACAGGCGCGAAGCATTTT | CASSYPTGAKHF
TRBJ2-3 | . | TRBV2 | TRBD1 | TGTGCCAGCAGTGGACAGGGGAGGACAGATACGCAGTATTTT | CASSGQGRTDTQYF
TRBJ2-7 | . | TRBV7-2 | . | TGTGCCAGCAGCTCGGGGGTGGCAAACGAGCAGTACTTC | CASSSGVANEQYF
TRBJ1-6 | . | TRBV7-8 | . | TGTGCCAGCAGCTCCGCTACCGTCCAAGGGGGGGCAAGTAATTCACCCCTCCACTTT | CASSSATVQGGASNSPLHF
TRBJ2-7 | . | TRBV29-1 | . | TGCAGCGTTGAGGAGGGACCCTACGAGCAGTACTTC | CSVEEGPYEQYF
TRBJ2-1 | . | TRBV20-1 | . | TGCAGTGCTAGAGCTGGGAGGATGTTCTTC | CSARAGRMFF
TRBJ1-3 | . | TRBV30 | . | TGTGCCTGGACCTCGACAGGAAACACCATATATTTT | CAWTSTGNTIYF
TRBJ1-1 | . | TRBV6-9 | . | TGTGCCAGCAGTTACCGAGGGCTTGAAGCTTTCTTT | CASSYRGLEAFF
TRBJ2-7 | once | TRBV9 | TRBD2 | TGTGCCAGCAGCGCGGGACTAGCGGGTACCTACGAGCAGTACTTC | CASSAGLAGTYEQYF
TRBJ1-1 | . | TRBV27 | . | TGTGCCAGCAGTTTATCAACAGGGACCAACACTGAAGCTTTCTTT | CASSLSTGTNTEAFF
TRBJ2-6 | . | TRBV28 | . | TGTGCCAGCAGTTCCGGACAGAACGTCCTGACTTTC | CASSSGQNVLTF
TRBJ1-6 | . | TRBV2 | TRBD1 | TGTGCCAGCAGTCGGGACAGAACACCGGATTCACCCCTCCACTTT | CASSRDRTPDSPLHF
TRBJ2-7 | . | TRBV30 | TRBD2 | TGTGCCTGGAGTGTACTTAGCGGGAGCTACGAGCAGTACTTC | CAWSVLSGSYEQYF
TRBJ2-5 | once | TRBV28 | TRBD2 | TGTGCCAGCATGACTAGCGGGACTTTAAAGACCCAGTACTTC | CASMTSGTLKTQYF
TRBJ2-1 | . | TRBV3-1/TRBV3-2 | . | TGTGCCAGCAGCATGGGGGGCTCCGTCAGGAATGAGCAGTTCTTC | CASSMGGSVRNEQFF
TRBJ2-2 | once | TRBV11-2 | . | TGTGCCAGCAGCCCCACAGGGTTGGGCACCGGGGAGCTGTTTTTT | CASSPTGLGTGELFF
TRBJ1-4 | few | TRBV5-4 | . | TGTGCCAGCAGCTTGTTAGGGGGGGCTAATGAAAAACTGTTTTTT | CASSLLGGANEKLFF
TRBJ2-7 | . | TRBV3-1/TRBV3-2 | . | TGTGCCAGCTCCGCTTCCTACGAGCAGTACTTC | CASSASYEQYF
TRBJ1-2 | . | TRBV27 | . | TGTGCCAGCAGTTTAGGCCAGTTCTATGGCTACACCTTC | CASSLGQFYGYTF
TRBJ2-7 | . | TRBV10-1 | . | TGCGCCAGCAGTGGGTTCTTACGATACTACGAGCAGTACTTC | CASSGFLRYYEQYF
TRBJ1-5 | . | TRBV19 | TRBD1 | TGTGCCAGTCGGGCCCTAGACAGGGAATCTCAGCCCCAGCATTTT | CASRALDRESQPQHF
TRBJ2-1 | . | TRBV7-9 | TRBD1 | TGTGCCAGCAGCTTATACAGGGGGCTTTACAATGAGCAGTTCTTC | CASSLYRGLYNEQFF
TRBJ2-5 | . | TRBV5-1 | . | TGCGCCAGCAGCTTGAAGGGGCCACAAGAGACCCAGTACTTC | CASSLKGPQETQYF
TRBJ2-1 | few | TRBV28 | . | TGTGCCAGCAGTGGAATAGAGCAGTTCTTC | CASSGIEQFF
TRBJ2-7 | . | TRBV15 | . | TGTGCCACCAGCAGAGATAGGGCGGGGCAGACCTACGAGCAGTACTTC | CATSRDRAGQTYEQYF
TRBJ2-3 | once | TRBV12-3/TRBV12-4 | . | TGTGCCAGCAGTTTTGACTATGGTCATACGCAGTATTTT | CASSFDYGHTQYF
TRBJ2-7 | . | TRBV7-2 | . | TGTGCCAGCAGCTTCGGCCCCCTCTCCTACGAGCAGTACTTC | CASSFGPLSYEQYF
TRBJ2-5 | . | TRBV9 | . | TGTGCCAGCAGCGAGAGGGAGCGGTTCCAAGAGACCCAGTACTTC | CASSERERFQETQYF
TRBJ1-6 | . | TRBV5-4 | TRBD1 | TGTGCCAGCAGCGCTGGACAGGTTGGATCACCCCTCCACTTT | CASSAGQVGSPLHF
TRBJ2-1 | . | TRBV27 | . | TGTGCCAGCAGTTCAAGGACAGCCGGCGGGTACAATGAGCAGTTCTTC | CASSSRTAGGYNEQFF
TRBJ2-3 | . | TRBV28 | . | TGTGCCACCGGCCTAGGGGACATAACAATGTTGCGAACGCAGTATTTT | CATGLGDITMLRTQYF
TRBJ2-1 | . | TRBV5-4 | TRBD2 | TGTGCCAGCAGCCTGGGACTAGCGGGAGGATTTAATGAGCAGTTCTTC | CASSLGLAGGFNEQFF
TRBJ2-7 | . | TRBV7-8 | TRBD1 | TGTGCCAGCAGCTACGGGGACAGGGACGAGCAGTACTTC | CASSYGDRDEQYF